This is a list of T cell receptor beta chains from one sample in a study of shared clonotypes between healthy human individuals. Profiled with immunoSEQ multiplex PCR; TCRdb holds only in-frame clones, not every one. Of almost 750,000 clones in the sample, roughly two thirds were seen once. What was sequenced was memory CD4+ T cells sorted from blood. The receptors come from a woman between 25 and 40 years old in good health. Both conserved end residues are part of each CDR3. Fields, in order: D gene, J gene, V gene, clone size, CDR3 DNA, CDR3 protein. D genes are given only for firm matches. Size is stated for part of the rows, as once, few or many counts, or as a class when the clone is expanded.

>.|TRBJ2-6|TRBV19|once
TGTGCCAGTAGTATAATCTCTGGGGCCAACGTCCTGACTTTC
CASSIISGANVLTF
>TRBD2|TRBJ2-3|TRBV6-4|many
TGTGCCAGCAGCCGAGCGGGAGATGGCACAGATACGCAGTATTTT
CASSRAGDGTDTQYF
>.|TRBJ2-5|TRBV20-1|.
TGCAGTGCTAGGCCTGGAGAGACCCAGTACTTC
CSARPGETQYF
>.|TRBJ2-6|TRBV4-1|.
TGCGCCAGCAGCCAAGTGGGGAGCTCTGGGGCCAACGTCCTGACTTTC
CASSQVGSSGANVLTF
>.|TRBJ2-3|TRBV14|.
TGTGCCAGCAGCCAACGGGCGGGCAGCAGCACAGATACGCAGTATTTT
CASSQRAGSSTDTQYF
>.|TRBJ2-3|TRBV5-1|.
TGCGCCAGCAGCTTGGGAGGGAATGGGGATACGCAGTATTTT
CASSLGGNGDTQYF
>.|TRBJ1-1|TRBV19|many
TGTGCCAGTAGTATAGAGAGGACAGCATCCTTTGGAGCTTTCTTT
CASSIERTASFGAFF
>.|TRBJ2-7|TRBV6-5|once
TGTGCCAGCAGTTCCAGTGGTTCGAGGGATGCTTACGAGCAGTACTTC
CASSSSGSRDAYEQYF
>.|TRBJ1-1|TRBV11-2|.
TGTGCCAGCAGCTTAGCCTTGTGGATGCACACTGAAGCTTTCTTT
CASSLALWMHTEAFF
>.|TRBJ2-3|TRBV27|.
TGTGCCAGCAGTTTCAGAAGCACAGATACGCAGTATTTT
CASSFRSTDTQYF
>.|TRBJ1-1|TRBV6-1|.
TGTGCCAGCAGCAACGACCATTCGATCGCTGAAGCTTTCTTT
CASSNDHSIAEAFF